Below, 19 T cell receptor beta chains from the same sample are listed, as sequenced in a study of T cells in Graves' hyperthyroidism and ophthalmopathy. Template material for amplifying TCR beta CDR3 regions consisted of RNA transcripts. In the first-round RT-PCR of the TCR CDR3, the HTBI primer set was used. TCRdb reanalysed the multiplex PCR reads using MiXCR and keeps one entry per CDR3 protein. The data show about 640,000 distinct CDR3 sequences, around 20% seen once. Source material: blood. All receptors derive from a young man with Graves' ophthalmopathy.

This clonotype was picked up many times. V gene TRBV5-1 combines with J gene TRBJ2-7, with 9 bases lining up with TRBD1. Germline CDR1 is SGHRS and CDR2 is YFSETQ. This CDR3 comprises 15 residues. With V trimmed by 0 bases and J by 7 bases, 8 bases remained unmatched. Here the CDR3 DNA reads TGCGCCAGCAGCTTGGAGGGACAGGGTACGAGAGAGCAGTACTTC. It codes for CASSLEGQGTREQYF.

This clonotype was seen more than once but under ten times. The CDR3 sequence: CASFPGLGLNEQFF. The CDR3 nucleotides read TGTGCCAGCTTCCCGGGACTAGGGTTAAATGAGCAGTTCTTC. The genes are TRBV2 and TRBJ2-1; 8 nucleotides align to TRBD2. V gave up 8 bases and J gave up 7 bases; unmatched junction bases: 10. Germline CDR1 and CDR2: SNHLY and FYNNEI. The CDR3 runs to 14 residues. Using reference TRBV2 and TRBJ2-1 for the parts outside the CDR3, the full variable domain is EPEVTQTPSHQVTQMGQEVILRCVPISNHLYFYWYRQILGQKVEFLVSFYNNEISEKSEIFDDQFSVERPDGSNFTLKIRSTKLEDSAMYFCASFPGLGLNEQFFGPGTRLTVL.

This clonotype was recorded many times. CDR3 DNA: TGTGCCAGCAGTGACCACGAGCAGTACTTC. It yields the protein CASSDHEQYF. The chain carries TRBV2 and TRBJ2-7, with D hard to call. Germline V lookup: CDR1 SNHLY, CDR2 FYNNEI. This CDR3 spans 10 amino acids. V lost 3 bases and J lost 5, with 2 bases in between.

J is TRBJ2-2 and V is TRBV28, with D perhaps assigned TRBD1 or TRBD2 (7 bases each). Deletions cut 11 bases from V and 1 base from J, with 17 bases between. The V gene's germline CDR1 is MDHEN and CDR2 SYDVKM. The CDR3 consists of 15 residues. CDR3 bases: TGTGCCCTTCGGGACAGCGGGGAGAACACCGGGGAGCTGTTTTTT. Protein sequence: CALRDSGENTGELFF.

The V and J genes are TRBV20-1 and TRBJ2-5; 9 bases map to TRBD2. Germline loops: CDR1 DFQATT, CDR2 SNEGSKA (reference sequence). This CDR3 has 16 residues. V was clipped by 1 base and J by 1 base; unmatched bases: 7. CDR3 amino acids: CSARGRAGGLQETQYF. CDR3 nucleotides: TGCAGTGCTAGAGGCCGCGCGGGAGGGCTCCAAGAGACCCAGTACTTC.

This clonotype was recorded many times. The chain recombines TRBV28 with TRBJ1-1; TRBD1 matches at 8 bases. The J segment lost 2 bases and the V segment lost 6 bases, leaving 8 bases of the junction unmatched. Germline-derived CDR1 and CDR2 are MDHEN and SYDVKM. This CDR3 has 15 amino acids. The CDR3 is CASRPLDRDNTEAFF. The CDR3 nucleotides read TGTGCCAGCAGACCCTTGGACAGGGACAACACTGAAGCTTTCTTT.

This clonotype was detected many times. The chain recombines TRBV12-3 or TRBV12-4 with TRBJ2-1; D is unclear. V lost 1 base, J lost 4 bases, and 5 bases lay in between. The CDR3 sequence is 13 residues long. Written as DNA, the CDR3 is TGTGCCAGCAGTTTAGATGGTTACAATGAGCAGTTCTTC. Translating gives CASSLDGYNEQFF.

This clonotype was seen more than once but under ten times. The V gene is TRBV14, the J gene TRBJ2-7; 10 nucleotides line up with TRBD2. The junction had 14 bases not matched to a gene; V was cut back by 6 bases and J by 6 bases. The CDR3 runs 16 residues. The germline gives CDR1 SGHDN, CDR2 FVKESK. In DNA form, the CDR3 reads TGTGCCAGCAGTCTAACTCTAGCGGGAGTCTTTGGCGAGCAGTACTTC. The encoded protein is CASSLTLAGVFGEQYF. Full variable domain (remainder filled in from reference TRBV14 and TRBJ2-7): EAGVTQFPSHSVIEKGQTVTLRCDPISGHDNLYWYRRVMGKEIKFLLHFVKESKQDESGMPNNRFLAERTGGTYSTLKVQPAELEDSGVYFCASSLTLAGVFGEQYFGPGTRLTVT.

This clonotype was counted at least ten times. The rearrangement uses TRBV11-2 and TRBJ2-1; D may be TRBD1 or TRBD2 (5 bases each). Germline assignment: CDR1 SGHAT and CDR2 FQNNGV. The CDR3 runs 15 residues. V was trimmed by 1 base and J by 4 bases, leaving 11 bases between them. The CDR3 here is CASSLGSGQYNEQFF. For the CDR3, the DNA is TGTGCCAGCAGCTTAGGTTCGGGGCAATACAATGAGCAGTTCTTC. The full variable domain, in which reference TRBV11-2 and TRBJ2-1 provide the parts outside the CDR3, is EAGVAQSPRYKIIEKRQSVAFWCNPISGHATLYWYQQILGQGPKLLIQFQNNGVVDDSQLPKDRFSAERLKGVDSTLKIQPAKLEDSAVYLCASSLGSGQYNEQFFGPGTRLTVL.

This clonotype showed up many times. This chain joins TRBV20-1 and TRBJ1-2; 8 bases are a match to TRBD1. The germline gives CDR1 DFQATT, CDR2 SNEGSKA (reference sequence). The CDR3 has 17 amino acids. Germline trimming cut 3 bases from V and 3 bases from J; bases unmatched to any gene: 15. CDR3 protein: CSASPQQGGPIDYGYTF. The CDR3 DNA reads as TGCAGTGCTAGCCCTCAACAGGGGGGGCCGATAGACTATGGCTACACCTTC.

The chain joins TRBV6-2 or TRBV6-3 to TRBJ2-1, with 8 nucleotides matching TRBD2. The germline CDR1 and CDR2 sequences are MNHEY and SVGEGT. Trimming cost V 7 bases and J 1 base; bases outside gene matches: 6. The CDR3 totals 15 residues. The CDR3: CASTGTRISYNEQFF. CDR3 coding DNA: TGTGCCAGCACGGGGACTAGAATTTCCTACAATGAGCAGTTCTTC.

There are a few counts of this clonotype. The chain couples TRBV7-2 to TRBJ2-7, with TRBD2 as a possible D gene (5 bases). There are 18 residues in the CDR3. V was pared by 1 base and J by 0 bases, with 19 bases between. The germline V gene has CDR1 SGHTA and CDR2 FQGNSA. CDR3 region: CASSLGPLGVPGSYEQYF. The CDR3, as DNA: TGTGCCAGCAGCTTAGGACCACTCGGGGTCCCCGGCTCCTACGAGCAGTACTTC.

This clonotype was seen repeatedly, ten times or more. V gene TRBV6-1 combines with J gene TRBJ2-2; 7 bases match TRBD1. The CDR3 covers 14 residues. With 6 bases clipped from V and 5 bases from J, the junction kept 6 bases outside the gene matches. Germline loops: CDR1 MNHNS, CDR2 SASEGT. The CDR3 sequence is CASSTRQGTGELFF. The CDR3 nucleotides are TGTGCCAGCAGCACTAGACAGGGAACCGGGGAGCTGTTTTTT.

Only a few counts were recorded for this clonotype. This rearrangement joins TRBV28 to TRBJ2-7, with D possibly being TRBD2 (6 bases). Germline loops: CDR1 MDHEN, CDR2 SYDVKM. V shed 7 bases and J shed 3 bases, with 16 bases lying between them. This CDR3 spans 14 amino acids. CDR3 nucleotide sequence: TGTGCCAGCATTTCGGACGGGGGTGTCTACGAGCAGTACTTC. Translated: CASISDGGVYEQYF.

This clonotype was observed a handful of times. Here the CDR3 DNA reads TGTGCCAGCAGCCATAGCGGGACTAGCACAGATACGCAGTATTTT. It yields the protein CASSHSGTSTDTQYF. The chain employs TRBV3-1 and TRBJ2-3, with 8 bases identical to TRBD2. The junction had 2 bases not matched to a gene; V was cut back by 3 bases and J by 0 bases. CDR3 size: 15 residues. The germline gives CDR1 LGHDT, CDR2 YNNKEL (reference sequence).

V and J are TRBV30 and TRBJ2-3, with 7 positions matching TRBD1. CDR3 size: 11 residues. J gave up 12 bases and V 2 bases, and 5 bases lay outside the gene matches. Germline V gene lookup returns CDR1 GTSNPN and CDR2 SVGIG (reference sequence). This CDR3 reads CAWSYRGPQYF. The CDR3 region has the DNA TGTGCCTGGAGTTACAGGGGACCCCAGTATTTT.

The chain uses TRBV20-1 and TRBJ2-6, with 12 bases aligning to TRBD1. The CDR3 is made up of 18 amino acids. Trimming removed 6 bases from V and 2 bases from J; junction bases left unmatched: 11. Germline V gene data show CDR1 as DFQATT and CDR2 as SNEGSKA (reference sequence). CDR3 residues: CSAPSGTGGLTGANVLTF. CDR3 nucleotide sequence: TGCAGTGCCCCCAGCGGGACAGGGGGCTTGACTGGGGCCAACGTCCTGACTTTC.

V usage is TRBV3-1 and J usage is TRBJ2-3, with D possibly matching TRBD2 (6 bases). This CDR3 has 16 amino acids. V lost 1 base to trimming and J lost 0 bases, with 11 bases between them. Germline CDR1 reads LGHDT; CDR2 reads YNNKEL (reference sequence). CDR3 residues: CASSQVGGESTDTQYF. CDR3 coding DNA: TGTGCCAGCAGCCAAGTAGGCGGGGAAAGCACAGATACGCAGTATTTT.

This clonotype appeared a few times. The chain uses TRBV15 and TRBJ2-7, with 13 bases lining up with TRBD2. Germline CDR1 LNHNV, CDR2 YYDKDF (reference sequence). The CDR3 extends over 16 amino acids. The V gene end was trimmed by 3 bases and the J gene end by 4 bases; junction bases not matched to a gene: 6. The DNA of the CDR3 is TGTGCCACCAGCAGCGCCGGGACTAGCGGGATATACGAGCAGTACTTC. Protein product: CATSSAGTSGIYEQYF.